This T cell receptor (beta chain) was found in a study of CD8+ T cells in alopecia areata. Broader study findings: Higher clonality than in normal scalp was seen in lesional scalp, especially alopecia totalis/universalis.

Germline V gene data show CDR1 as ENHRY and CDR2 as SYGVKD. J lost 5 bases, V lost 3 bases, and 9 bases had no gene match. CDR3 length: 16 residues. Of note for this clone: Its antigen is not identified.

Extracted RNA was reverse transcribed, and the resulting cDNA served as sequencing template. Assay: immunoSEQ multiplex PCR; the TCRdb copy retains only in-frame clones and omits some. The sample records some 170,000 clones, about 66% being singletons. Samples from alopecia areata patients were lesional scalp punch biopsies and peripheral blood. T lymphocytes (CD4+ and CD8+) were sorted from PBMCs. The sequencing here drew on CD8+ T cells sorted from blood, taken at week 0. This clonotype was obtained from a human donor with alopecia areata. The chain links TRBV10-3 to TRBJ2-5; 10 bases are a match to TRBD1. Here the CDR3 reads CAISDSWTGGSETQYF. The CDR3, as DNA: TGTGCCATCAGTGACTCCTGGACAGGGGGTTCGGAGACCCAGTACTTC.